What follows describes a single T cell receptor beta chain. This clonotype was found a few times. The antigen it binds to is not known. Base qualities are missing; no much larger clone stands one base away. The cysteine opens and the phenylalanine closes a CDR3 of 16 amino acids. Left in the record is the CDR3 DNA by itself, 48 bases read in frame from the first base. According to the germline V gene, CDR1 reads WSHSY and CDR2 reads SAAADI. V lost 5 bases and J lost 2 bases; the stretch between them is 18 bases long. Receptor libraries were prepared by 5' RACE. TCRdb shows the sequencer as Illumina HiSeq 2000. A universal primer binding site was added through template switching, and the final cDNA carried a unique molecular identifier so that TCR cDNA molecules could be counted accurately. Specific primers in the conserved constant-segment region were used to synthesize first-strand cDNA for the TCR alpha and beta chains. To control for contamination, every cDNA library carried two barcodes: a SMART-Mk sample barcode plus Illumina barcodes. TruSeq adapter sequences along with Illumina sample barcodes were introduced in two successive PCR steps. The Illumina HiSeq platform was used with custom primers to sequence TCR alpha and beta cDNA libraries. The authors' analysis ran thus. MiGEC was used to process raw reads and extract unique molecular identifiers, and MiXCR was used to find CDR3 positions. For each individual, recombination models were inferred using an EM algorithm with the repgenHMM and IGoR tools. Shared clonotype analysis was performed with the tcR package in R, normalizing sharing by the product of cloneset sizes. To study raw recombination free of thymic and clonal selection effects, out-of-frame nonproductive sequences were analyzed. TCRdb passed the public sequencing reads through fastp at Q25 and MiXCR, retaining productive beta sequences. Here each entry gathers all rows of one CDR3 protein and keeps the most common genes and DNA. Here the V and J calls rest on TCRdb's processing, not on the authors' analysis. A total of 1,800,000 or so distinct CDR3 sequences appear in this sample, roughly a third of them only once. About 0.25% of the sample is taken by the ten largest.

This entry is derived from a study of identical twins (dated by TCRdb to 2016 to 2018). As for the study more broadly: TCR alpha and beta repertoires from monozygotic twins, unrelated adults of various ages and cord blood were deep-sequenced to test whether fetal clonotypes persist. To rule out contamination, replicate twin experiments were performed at different times with different library preparation protocols. What the study reported, not specific to this receptor: Excess twin sharing in beta out-of-frame sequences was weaker because fewer shared sequences lowered the signal-to-noise ratio. Because the same donors could not be followed over many years, the conclusions depended on cross-sectional statistical analysis. Compared with coincidental sharing between unrelated individuals, out-of-frame TCR alpha sequences shared between twins had an excess of sequences with low generation probability. Fewer insertions were carried by abundant cord blood beta clonotypes, a similar but weaker trend appeared in young adult naive repertoires, and no such trend appeared in memory repertoires. Invariant T cells such as MAIT and iNKT could partly confound zero-insertion analyses, though diverse VJ usage argued against this for most clonotypes. In monozygotic twins, out-of-frame TCR alpha sharing was systematically underestimated by recombination models, although the models agreed with sharing between unrelated individuals.

All donors were healthy Caucasians. The V and J genes are TRBV10-2 and TRBJ1-2; TRBD1 is a weak D gene call, 6 bases matching. This TCR derives from a newborn girl in good health. The sequencing input was cord blood. This receptor carries the CDR3 CASSLDSLVANYGYTF. The nucleotide sequence reads as follows: TGCGCCAGCAGTCTGGACAGCTTAGTCGCAAACTATGGCTACACCTTC.